The 23 T cell receptor beta chains listed next were all sequenced from one sample in a study of blood T cell repertoires in COVID-19. Data came from immunoSEQ multiplex PCR; TCRdb stores just in-frame clones and leaves some out. The table has roughly 190,000 clones, around 80% seen once. Sequences were obtained from peripheral blood. All receptors come from a woman in her sixties or seventies with COVID-19, enrolled during active disease.

This clone was recorded only once. This chain joins TRBV2 and TRBJ1-4, with 9 nucleotides matching TRBD1. Germline V gene data show CDR1 as SNHLY and CDR2 as FYNNEI. The CDR3 spans 15 residues. Unmatched junction bases numbered 9, after V lost 5 bases and J lost 8 bases. The CDR3 DNA is TGTGCCAGCAGTTATAATGGACAGGGGAGAGAAAAACTGTTTTTT. It specifies CASSYNGQGREKLFF.

The chain couples TRBV6-5 to TRBJ1-1, with TRBD1 as a possible D gene (6 bases). The CDR3 is made up of 15 amino acids. CDR1 is MNHEY and CDR2 is SVGAGI in the germline V gene. Trimming shortened V by 5 bases and J by 0 bases, and 13 bases separated the two germline ends. CDR3 coding DNA: TGTGCCAGCAGTCCGGGACAAACTATGAACACTGAAGCTTTCTTT. Its translation is CASSPGQTMNTEAFF.

The genes are TRBV15 and TRBJ2-5, with a weak D call TRBD2 (6 bases). This CDR3 is 15 amino acids long. CDR1 and CDR2 (germline): LNHNV, YYDKDF (reference sequence). Between the trimmed V and J ends, which lost 3 bases and 1 base, there was a span of 12 bases. For the CDR3, the DNA is TGTGCCACCAGCAGTCCCGGGAGCGGCCAAGAGACCCAGTACTTC. The encoded protein is CATSSPGSGQETQYF. Full variable domain (rest looked up from reference TRBV15 and TRBJ2-5): DAMVIQNPRYQVTQFGKPVTLSCSQTLNHNVMYWYQQKSSQAPKLLFHYYDKDFNNEADTPDNFQSRRPNTSFCFLDIRSPGLGDTAMYLCATSSPGSGQETQYFGPGTRLLVL.

This chain joins TRBV28 and TRBJ1-2, with D possibly being TRBD1 (5 bases). This CDR3 region has 17 residues. The V gene's germline CDR1 is MDHEN and CDR2 SYDVKM. Trimming cost V 6 bases and J 5 bases, with 25 bases left between them. The CDR3 loop is CASSPPGYRSGGYGYTF. CDR3 nucleotides: TGTGCCAGCAGCCCACCCGGCTACAGGTCGGGGGGGTATGGCTACACCTTC.

This clone has only a few counts. This CDR3 is CASRSEDGYTF. CDR3 DNA sequence: TGTGCCAGCAGATCAGAGGATGGCTACACCTTC. The chain recombines TRBV12-3 or TRBV12-4 with TRBJ1-2; D call uncertain. This CDR3 comprises 11 residues. V dropped 6 bases and J dropped 6 bases, with 8 bases sitting between them.

The rearrangement links TRBV27 to TRBJ2-1, with 12 bases that match TRBD2. The germline CDR1 and CDR2 sequences are MNHEY and SMNVEV (reference sequence). The CDR3 sequence is 17 residues long. Trimming removed 3 bases from V and 10 bases from J; junction bases left unmatched: 13. CDR3 protein: CASSFYPPSGGAGEQFF. The CDR3 DNA follows: TGTGCCAGCAGTTTCTACCCGCCTAGCGGGGGGGCCGGGGAGCAGTTCTTC.

The chain recombines TRBV19 with TRBJ2-2; 8 positions agree with TRBD2. Per germline, CDR1 LNHDA and CDR2 SQIVND (reference sequence). CDR3 length equals 18 residues. Trimming removed 4 bases from V and 5 bases from J; junction bases left unmatched: 15. The CDR3 DNA follows: TGTGCCAGTAGTACCGTTCGGGGTAGCGGGATGAAAACCGGGGAGCTGTTTTTT. It specifies CASSTVRGSGMKTGELFF.

The chain employs TRBV6-1 and TRBJ2-3, with TRBD2 identical over 11 bases. This CDR3 is 16 amino acids long. Germline loops: CDR1 MNHNS, CDR2 SASEGT. J was trimmed by 2 bases and V by 4 bases; bases with no gene match: 5. CDR3 region: CASSGLAGGTTDTQYF. CDR3 sequence (DNA): TGTGCCAGCAGTGGGCTAGCGGGAGGCACCACAGATACGCAGTATTTT.

This chain uses TRBV27 with TRBJ1-1; 7 nucleotides align to TRBD1. The CDR3 extends over 18 amino acids. CDR1 MNHEY and CDR2 SMNVEV come from the germline V gene (reference sequence). After removal of 3 bases from V and 0 bases from J, the junction contained 13 bases not matched to a gene. The CDR3 DNA sequence: TGTGCCAGCAGTTTTCAACAGTCAGGGGGGCATTTGAACACTGAAGCTTTCTTT. This gives the protein CASSFQQSGGHLNTEAFF.

This clone was picked up a small number of times. The gene calls are TRBV7-2 and TRBJ2-3, with 11 bases that match TRBD2. Germline V gene sequence: CDR1 SGHTA, CDR2 FQGNSA. CDR3 length equals 15 residues. V was clipped by 5 bases and J by 6 bases; unmatched bases: 7. The CDR3 bases are TGTGCCAGCAGCGTTAGCGGGAGGGCCGTCGATACGCAGTATTTT. Residues: CASSVSGRAVDTQYF.

The CDR3: CASSRLAGGPRETQYF. The CDR3 DNA reads as TGTGCCAGCAGCCGACTAGCGGGAGGGCCGCGGGAGACCCAGTACTTC. The rearrangement links TRBV27 to TRBJ2-5; TRBD2 aligns across 14 bases. The V segment lost 6 bases and the J segment 5 bases; nucleotides outside the gene matches: 8. Germline V gene data show CDR1 as MNHEY and CDR2 as SMNVEV (reference sequence). The length of the CDR3 is 16 residues.

V gene TRBV15 combines with J gene TRBJ2-1; D possibly corresponds to TRBD2 (6 bases). V shed 7 bases and J shed 0 bases, with 13 bases lying between them. Germline CDR1 and CDR2: LNHNV and YYDKDF (reference sequence). This CDR3 is 15 amino acids long. DNA for the CDR3: TGTGCCACCATAAAGGCGGGGAGCTCCTACAATGAGCAGTTCTTC. Residues: CATIKAGSSYNEQFF.

The chain carries TRBV27 and TRBJ2-6; D call uncertain. This CDR3 spans 17 amino acids. Trimming pared 2 bases from V and 0 bases from J, leaving 11 bases between. Germline V lookup: CDR1 MNHEY, CDR2 SMNVEV (reference sequence). This CDR3 reads CASSLLTFSSGANVLTF. Here the CDR3 DNA reads TGTGCCAGCAGTTTACTAACTTTTAGCTCTGGGGCCAACGTCCTGACTTTC.

This chain joins TRBV16 and TRBJ1-5, with D tentatively TRBD1 (6 bases). The CDR3 totals 15 residues. Per germline, CDR1 KGHSY and CDR2 FQNENV. Trimming removed 1 base from V and 5 bases from J, with 12 bases in between. CDR3 protein: CASSQFTGSDQPQHF. The CDR3 bases are TGTGCCAGCAGCCAATTTACAGGGAGCGATCAGCCCCAGCATTTT. Full variable domain (missing parts from reference TRBV16 and TRBJ1-5): GEEVAQTPKHLVRGEGQKAKLYCAPIKGHSYVFWYQQVLKNEFKFLISFQNENVFDETGMPKERFSAKCLPNSPCSLEIQATKLEDSAVYFCASSQFTGSDQPQHFGDGTRLSIL.

V is TRBV5-1 and J is TRBJ1-1, with 10 bases matching TRBD1. CDR1 and CDR2 from the germline V gene are SGHRS and YFSETQ. V trimming: 6 bases; J trimming: 5 bases; junction bases outside the gene matches: 10. This CDR3 has 15 amino acids. The CDR3 sequence: CASKPTGGAVTEAFF. The CDR3 DNA is TGCGCCAGCAAACCGACAGGGGGCGCGGTTACTGAAGCTTTCTTT.

The chain employs TRBV5-4 and TRBJ2-7; D remains unclear. V was cut by 6 bases and J by 4 bases, with 17 bases left in between. The CDR3 length is 14 residues. From germline, CDR1 is SGHNT and CDR2 YYREEE (reference sequence). The CDR3 coding sequence is TGTGCCAGCAAGCCGGTAGTATTTCCTTACGAGCAGTACGTC. Protein product: CASKPVVFPYEQYV.

The CDR3 spells CASSLLAGANQPQHF. The DNA for the CDR3 is TGTGCCAGCAGTTTACTTGCAGGGGCCAATCAGCCCCAGCATTTT. The chain links TRBV6-5 to TRBJ1-5; possibly TRBD1 for D (6 bases). This CDR3 region has 15 residues. Germline V gives CDR1 MNHEY, CDR2 SVGAGI. V gave up 4 bases and J gave up 3 bases, with 13 bases separating them.

The chain is built from TRBV6-5 and TRBJ2-5, with no clear D. CDR3 length: 12 amino acids. V was clipped by 10 bases and J by 5 bases, with 14 bases between them. Germline lookup yields CDR1 MNHEY and CDR2 SVGAGI. The CDR3 DNA reads as TGTGCCACCCGCGGCCCTTCGGAGACCCAGTACTTC. The encoded protein is CATRGPSETQYF.

The J gene is TRBJ2-7, the V gene TRBV6-2 or TRBV6-3; D unresolved. The CDR3 is 13 amino acids. With 0 bases removed from V and 6 bases from J, the gap between germline ends came to 9 bases. Per the germline V gene, CDR1 is MNHEY and CDR2 is SVGEGT. CDR3 protein: CASSYSGQVEQYV. The CDR3 DNA sequence: TGTGCCAGCAGTTACTCGGGCCAGGTCGAGCAGTACGTC.

This CDR3 reads CASSPRPGGPYNSPLHF. The CDR3 region has the DNA TGTGCCAGCAGCCCCCGCCCGGGCGGGCCCTATAATTCACCCCTCCACTTT. The chain uses TRBV3-1 (or the pseudogene TRBV3-2) and TRBJ1-6; D not resolved. The CDR3 is 17 residues long. V lost 4 bases, J lost 2 bases, and 15 bases lay in between. Germline-derived CDR1 and CDR2 are LGHDT and YNNKEL (reference sequence).

The CDR3 is CASSLASVNTEAFF. The CDR3 bases are TGTGCCAGCAGCTTAGCATCAGTGAACACTGAAGCTTTCTTT. The J gene is TRBJ1-1, the V gene TRBV7-8, with D unclear. Germline lookup yields CDR1 SGHVS and CDR2 FQNEAQ. The CDR3 extends over 14 amino acids. Trimming cost V 0 bases and J 0 bases, with 5 bases left between them.

The J gene is TRBJ1-5, the V gene TRBV5-5; possible D gene TRBD1, 5 bases. The CDR3 runs 14 residues. Looked up from germline, CDR1 is SGHKS and CDR2 is YYEKEE (reference sequence). V shed 6 bases and J shed 5 bases, with 15 bases lying between them. The chain's CDR3 is CASKAGNDDQPQHF. The DNA of the CDR3 is TGTGCCAGCAAGGCAGGGAACGACGATCAGCCCCAGCATTTT.

The chain joins TRBV24-1 to TRBJ2-1; 7 nucleotides line up with TRBD1. The V gene end was trimmed by 4 bases and the J gene end by 9 bases; junction bases not matched to a gene: 11. Germline CDR1 and CDR2: KGHDR and SFDVKD. This CDR3 is built from 15 residues. The CDR3 nucleotides read TGTGCCACCAGTGAACCTGGGACAGTCCGGAGTGAGCAGTTCTTC. The encoded protein is CATSEPGTVRSEQFF.